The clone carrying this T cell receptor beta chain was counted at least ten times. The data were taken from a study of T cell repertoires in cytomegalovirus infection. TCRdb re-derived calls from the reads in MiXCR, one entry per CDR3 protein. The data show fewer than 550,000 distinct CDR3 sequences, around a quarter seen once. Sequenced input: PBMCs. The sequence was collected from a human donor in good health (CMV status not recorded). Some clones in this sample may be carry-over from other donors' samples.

CDR3 nucleotide sequence: TGTGCCAGCAGCGCTTCGGGAAACACCATATATTTT. This encodes CASSASGNTIYF. This chain connects TRBV7-2 to TRBJ1-3, with unresolved D. Germline values: CDR1 SGHTA, CDR2 FQGNSA. Trimming pared 5 bases from V and 4 bases from J, leaving 6 bases between. The CDR3 is made up of 12 amino acids.